This T cell receptor beta chain stems from a study of blood T cells in healthy people across ages. General study results and limits: Greater diversity and more naive CD4+ cells were seen in long-lived donors than in aged donors.

About this clonotype itself: No antigen is known for it.

The authors ran a second PCR of roughly 7 to 11 cycles using a sample-barcoded 5' primer and a J-beta primer mix. All samples yielded 3 million or more CDR3-containing paired-end reads. TCRdb recomputed calls from the 5' RACE reads with MiXCR, one row per CDR3 protein. The sample lists about 1,800,000 distinct CDR3 sequences; roughly 30% were seen once. Trimming cost V 0 bases and J 0 bases, with 19 bases left between them. CDR1 is SGHRS and CDR2 is YFSETQ in the germline V gene. The CDR3 covers 18 residues. The V call is TRBV5-1, the J call TRBJ2-7, with D possibly matching TRBD1 (6 bases). The sequenced sample was blood. The TCR was taken from a woman aged 25 to 39 in good health. The CDR3, as DNA: TGCGCCAGCAGCTTGGCCGTAACTTCAGGGACAACCTCCTACGAGCAGTACTTC. This gives the protein CASSLAVTSGTTSYEQYF.